This T cell receptor beta chain originates from a study of cytomegalovirus exposure and HLA in healthy donors. It was with 60 Vbeta and 13 Jbeta primers that the PCR ran. The method was immunoSEQ multiplex PCR; TCRdb's version includes in-frame clones alone and lacks a portion of them. The data show roughly 150,000 clones, about 80% seen once. Losses at the gene ends were 3 bases for V and 5 bases for J; bases not matched to a gene: 8. The germline gives CDR1 SGDLS, CDR2 YYNGEE. CDR3 size: 17 residues. This TCR was sampled from a woman in her thirties or forties in good health and CMV-seronegative. The chain links TRBV9 to TRBJ2-3, with 14 bases identical to TRBD2. Sequencing input: PBMCs. The CDR3 reads CASSATSGGALRDTQYF. Here the CDR3 DNA reads TGTGCCAGCAGCGCGACTAGCGGGGGGGCGTTGAGAGATACGCAGTATTTT.